The TCR beta chain under discussion was sequenced for a study of T cell responses to AZD1222 COVID-19 vaccine. General observations from the study: Seropositive AZD1222 recipients at baseline numbered only five to seven.

This CDR3 has 13 residues. The V gene's germline CDR1 is SGHRS and CDR2 YFSETQ. V lost 3 bases and J lost 6; bases outside the gene matches: 5. Using immunoSEQ multiplex PCR, the repertoire was profiled, and TCRdb retains in-frame clones only, with some absent. The sample lists about 110,000 clones, around 93% occurring once. Comment on this clone: Its matching antigen is unknown.

The sequenced sample was peripheral blood, obtained 28 days after the second AZD1222 dose. The clonotype was recovered from an adult who received the AZD1222 COVID-19 vaccine. The J gene is TRBJ2-7, the V gene TRBV5-1, with TRBD1 identical over 8 bases. The CDR3 reads CASSSTGAGEQYF. The CDR3 DNA reads as TGCGCCAGCAGCTCGACAGGGGCGGGCGAGCAGTACTTC.